This T cell receptor beta chain derives from a study of cytomegalovirus exposure and HLA in healthy donors. Repertoires were generated with immunoSEQ multiplex PCR, while TCRdb's copy carries only in-frame clones and drops some. Of 160,000 or so clones in the sample, around 90% are singletons; the top ten hold about 2.7%. This CDR3 region has 14 residues. Germline V gene lookup returns CDR1 SGHVS and CDR2 FNYEAQ. V shed 1 base and J shed 0 bases, with 6 bases lying between them. The sample consisted of PBMCs. The receptor's source is a man younger than 35 in good health and CMV-seronegative. The chain carries TRBV7-6 and TRBJ1-1; no firm D call. The CDR3 spells CASSLGGVNTEAFF. CDR3 nucleotides: TGTGCCAGCAGCTTAGGTGGAGTGAACACTGAAGCTTTCTTT.